This entry describes one T cell receptor beta chain. Antigen specificity is unknown. The ends were cut back, 6 bases at V and 13 bases at J, with 23 bases in the middle. CDR1 and CDR2 from the germline V gene are SGHDT and YYEEEE. This CDR3 is built from 13 residues. The data stem from a study of shared clonotypes between healthy human individuals. Only Caucasian adults living in Nashville, Tennessee made up the donor group. Only in-frame clones appear in the TCRdb table, and some are missing; sequencing was by immunoSEQ multiplex PCR. The sample has some 980,000 clones, 70% to 85% seen once. Findings and limits, study-wide: Only a few donors were included, so the genetic and exposure-history diversity represented was limited. Across a handful of donors, naive CD4 shared 5% to 6.5%, naive CD8 under 4%, memory CD4 2% to 2.5%, memory CD8 around 0.42%. Memory subsets had estimated richness that was generally smaller than that of naive subsets.

The TCR comes from a man aged 18 to 30 in good health. The chain employs TRBV5-6 and TRBJ2-7; a weak D match, TRBD1 (5 bases). The sample comprised memory CD4+ T cells sorted from blood. Subset denoted: CD45RA-negative fraction. CDR3 DNA: TGTGCCAGCACCCAAGGGTACCTGGGGCCCGATTACTTC. Its translation is CASTQGYLGPDYF.